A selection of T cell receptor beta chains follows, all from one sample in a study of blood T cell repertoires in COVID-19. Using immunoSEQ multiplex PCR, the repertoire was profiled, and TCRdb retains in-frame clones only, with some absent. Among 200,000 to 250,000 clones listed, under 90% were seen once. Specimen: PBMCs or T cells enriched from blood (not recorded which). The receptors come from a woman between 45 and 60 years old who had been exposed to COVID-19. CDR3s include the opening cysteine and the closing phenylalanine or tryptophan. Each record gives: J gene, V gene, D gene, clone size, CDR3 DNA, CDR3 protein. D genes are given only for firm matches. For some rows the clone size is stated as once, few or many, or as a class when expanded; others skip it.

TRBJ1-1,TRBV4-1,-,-,TGCGCCAGCAGCCAAGGGCCAGGGAGGGACACTGAAGCTTTCTTT,CASSQGPGRDTEAFF
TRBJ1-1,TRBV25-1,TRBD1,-,TGTGCCAGCAGACGGACAGGGGCCACTGAAGCTTTCTTT,CASRRTGATEAFF
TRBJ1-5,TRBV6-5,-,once,TGTGCCAGCAGACAGGGAATGGGGAGCAATCAGCCCCAGCATTTT,CASRQGMGSNQPQHF
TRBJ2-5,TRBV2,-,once,TGTGCCAGCAGTGAGGAGAGAACCCAGTACTTC,CASSEERTQYF
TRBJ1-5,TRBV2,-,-,TGTGCCAGCAGTGTCGGGACACCCTCGCCCCAGCATTTT,CASSVGTPSPQHF
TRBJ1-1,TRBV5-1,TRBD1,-,TGCGCCAGCAGCTTACGCCGGACAGGGACGGCCACTGAAGCTTTCTTT,CASSLRRTGTATEAFF
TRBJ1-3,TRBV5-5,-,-,TGTGCCAGCAGCTTGGAGCCCGTCCCCGGAAACACCATATATTTT,CASSLEPVPGNTIYF
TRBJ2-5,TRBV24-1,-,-,TGTGCCACCAGTGATCAGGGTCGAAATAAGTACTTC,CATSDQGRNKYF
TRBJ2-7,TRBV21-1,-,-,TGTGCCAGCAGCAAAGTTGGGACAGGGGAACCTTACGAGCAGTACTTC,CASSKVGTGEPYEQYF
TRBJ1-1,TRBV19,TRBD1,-,TGTGCCAGTAGTGGTCCCGGGACAGGAAACACTGAAGCTTTCTTT,CASSGPGTGNTEAFF
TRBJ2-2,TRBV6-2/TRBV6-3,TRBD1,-,TGTGCCAGCAGTGTACGGACAGGGCCCCTGAACACCGGGGAGCTGTTTTTT,CASSVRTGPLNTGELFF
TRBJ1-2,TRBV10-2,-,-,TGCGCCAGCAGTGAATCTATGGGAGTCTACACCTTC,CASSESMGVYTF
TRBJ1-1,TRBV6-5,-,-,TGTGCCAGCAGTCCACGGGGTAGTAATGAAGCTTTCTTT,CASSPRGSNEAFF
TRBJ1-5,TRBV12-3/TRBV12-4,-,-,TGTGCCAGCAGTTTGGACAGAGTGCAGCCCCAGCATTTT,CASSLDRVQPQHF
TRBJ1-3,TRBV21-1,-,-,TGTGCCAGCAGCAAAGAGGGCAGGGGCTACTCTGGAAACACCATATATTTT,CASSKEGRGYSGNTIYF
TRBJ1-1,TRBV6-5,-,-,TGTGCCAGCACCATCCAGATATCAGTTGAAGCTTTCTTT,CASTIQISVEAFF
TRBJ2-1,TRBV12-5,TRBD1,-,TGTGCTAGTGGCCAGACAGGGTTCTCCTACAATGAGCAGTTCTTC,CASGQTGFSYNEQFF
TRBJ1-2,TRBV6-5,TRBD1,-,TGTGCCAGCTCCGTACAGGGGGGTGGTGGCTACACCTTC,CASSVQGGGGYTF
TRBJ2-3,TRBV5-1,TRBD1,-,TGCGCCAGCAGCTTCGGACAGGGTACGGGCACAGATACGCAGTATTTT,CASSFGQGTGTDTQYF
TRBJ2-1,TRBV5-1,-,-,TGCGCCAGCAGCCCCGGGGGTGGCTACAATGAGCAGTTCTTC,CASSPGGGYNEQFF